A selection of T cell receptor beta chains follows, all from one sample in a study of T cells in tumors after PD-1 blockade. Using immunoSEQ multiplex PCR, the repertoire was profiled, and TCRdb retains in-frame clones only, with some absent. The data contain around 60,000 clones, roughly 77% of them seen just once; the ten biggest clones take up roughly 12%. Material: PBMCs, obtained before anti-PD-1 treatment. The receptors derive from a human donor with basal cell carcinoma. The CDR3 runs from the conserved cysteine through the conserved F or W. D genes are given only for firm matches. For some rows the clone size is stated as once, few or many, or as a class when expanded; others skip it.

d_call	clone_size	v_call	cdr3_length	j_call	cdr3_nt	cdr3_aa
NA	NA	TRBV6-5	10	TRBJ1-1	TGTGCCACCTATAACACTGAAGCTTTCTTT	CATYNTEAFF
TRBD1	NA	TRBV5-6	13	TRBJ1-1	TGTGCCAGCAGCTGGACAGGGCCCACTGAAGCTTTCTTT	CASSWTGPTEAFF
TRBD1	few	TRBV5-6	16	TRBJ2-1	TGTGCCAGCAGCCATTCCGGGACAGGGTCCTACAATGAGCAGTTCTTC	CASSHSGTGSYNEQFF
NA	NA	TRBV3-1/TRBV3-2	16	TRBJ2-7	TGTGCCAGCAGCCAAGGGAGGGCCGGGGACGCCTACGAGCAGTACTTC	CASSQGRAGDAYEQYF
NA	NA	TRBV19	15	TRBJ1-2	TGTGCCAGTAGTCCCCCTGGACTGATCAACTATGGCTACACCTTC	CASSPPGLINYGYTF
NA	many	TRBV19	12	TRBJ1-1	TGTGCCAGTGCCCAGGGCGGCACTGAAGCTTTCTTT	CASAQGGTEAFF
NA	few	TRBV3-1/TRBV3-2	16	TRBJ2-7	TGTGCCAGCAGCGGGGGATTGGGGGCAGGGAGGGACGAGCAGTACTTC	CASSGGLGAGRDEQYF
NA	NA	TRBV10-3	11	TRBJ2-7	TGTGCCATCAGGGAGGCCTACGAGCAGTACTTC	CAIREAYEQYF
TRBD1	NA	TRBV19	18	TRBJ2-4	TGTGCCAGTAGTGCTCAGGGGGAAAACCTATTTGGCAAAAACATTCAGTACTTC	CASSAQGENLFGKNIQYF
NA	NA	TRBV14	15	TRBJ2-5	TGTGCCAGCAGCCCAACCGGACTTCTGAAGGAGACCCAGTACTTC	CASSPTGLLKETQYF